This entry lists 3 T cell receptor beta chains sequenced from one sample in a study of CD8 T cells in ankylosing spondylitis. TCRdb itself ran the 5' RACE reads through MiXCR, one entry per CDR3 protein. The sample lists roughly 200,000 distinct CDR3 sequences; about a quarter were seen once. The sequencing sample was made of blood, either unsorted or a sorted T cell fraction (not recorded which). The receptors originated from a male donor with ankylosing spondylitis or in good health (not recorded which).

The V call is TRBV6-2 or TRBV6-3, the J call TRBJ2-1; TRBD2 agrees at 12 bases. The V gene's germline CDR1 is MNHEY and CDR2 SVGEGT. The CDR3 spans 20 residues. V trimming: 2 bases; J trimming: 9 bases; junction bases outside the gene matches: 20. The CDR3 DNA follows: TGTGCCAGCAGTTACCTGGGTCGACAGGGGATCGGACTAGCGGGAAGTGAGCAGTTCTTC. Encoded protein: CASSYLGRQGIGLAGSEQFF.

This clonotype was observed a few times. The chain recombines TRBV20-1 with TRBJ2-7, with D maybe TRBD2 (5 bases). Deletions cut 5 bases from V and 2 bases from J, with 16 bases between. CDR3 length equals 14 residues. CDR1 and CDR2 from the germline V gene are DFQATT and SNEGSKA (reference sequence). The CDR3 DNA is TGCAGTGCTGCCCCCCCCCGGGGAACCTACGAGCAGTACTTC. Residues: CSAAPPRGTYEQYF.

The DNA of the CDR3 is TGTGCCAGCAGTCTGCCCGGAAGTTCCTACAATGAGCAGTTCTTC. Amino acids: CASSLPGSSYNEQFF. This rearrangement joins TRBV28 to TRBJ2-1, with D unclear. The V gene lost 5 bases and the J gene lost 1 base, with 12 bases spanning the gap. Germline assignment: CDR1 MDHEN and CDR2 SYDVKM. The CDR3 is 15 residues long.